This TCR gamma chain was sequenced in a study of Vδ1+ human thymocytes. Findings and limits, study-wide: Thymic TRG and TRD repertoires appeared highly polyclonal. Around a fifth of thymic delta-chain sequences were Vdelta2, with few Vdelta3, unlike blood Vdelta1+ controls.

A word on this clone: What it recognizes is unknown. Different DNA sequences within this sample yield the same CDR3.

V was pared by 3 bases and J by 11 bases, with 4 bases of the junction left unmatched. Germline loops: CDR1 VENAVY, CDR2 YDSYNSRV. The CDR3 covers 10 residues. Extracted RNA was reverse transcribed into cDNA. Multiplex PCR used pooled V-gene forward primers and a constant-region reverse primer to amplify CDR3s. With CATT, TCRdb re-called clones from the multiplex PCR reads. The data hold over 20,000 gamma-chain clones, with about an eighth observed a single time. This chain links TRGV8 with TRGJ1 or TRGJ2. The sequence came from a child younger than two who had congenital heart surgery. Material for sequencing was Vdelta1+ gamma-delta thymocytes from the thymus. The subset here: FACS-sorted CD3+ TCRalphabeta- TCRVdelta1+ TCRVdelta2- thymocytes. DNA of the CDR3: TGTGCCACCTGGGATGTAGAGAAACTCTTT. The encoded protein is CATWDVEKLF.